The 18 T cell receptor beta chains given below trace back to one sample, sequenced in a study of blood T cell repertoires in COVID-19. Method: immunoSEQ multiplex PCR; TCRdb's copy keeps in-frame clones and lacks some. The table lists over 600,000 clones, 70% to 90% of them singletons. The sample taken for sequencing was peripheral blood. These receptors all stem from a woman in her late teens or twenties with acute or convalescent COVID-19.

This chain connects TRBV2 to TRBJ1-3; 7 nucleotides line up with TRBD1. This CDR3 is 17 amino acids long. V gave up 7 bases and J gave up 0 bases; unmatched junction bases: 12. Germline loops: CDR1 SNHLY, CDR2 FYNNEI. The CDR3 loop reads CASTPIRTGRSGNTIYF. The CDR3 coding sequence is TGTGCCAGCACACCGATTAGGACAGGACGCTCTGGAAACACCATATATTTT.

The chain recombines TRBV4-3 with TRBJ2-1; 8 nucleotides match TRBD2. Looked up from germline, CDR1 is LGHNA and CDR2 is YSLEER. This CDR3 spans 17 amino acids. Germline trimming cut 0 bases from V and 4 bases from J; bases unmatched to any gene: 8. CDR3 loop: CASSQDPASGPYNEQFF. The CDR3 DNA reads TGCGCCAGCAGCCAAGATCCTGCTAGCGGGCCTTACAATGAGCAGTTCTTC.

CDR3 loop: CASSQAGGRGQPQHF. The CDR3, as DNA: TGTGCCAGCAGCCAAGCCGGAGGGAGGGGTCAGCCCCAGCATTTT. V gene TRBV3-1 (or the pseudogene TRBV3-2) combines with J gene TRBJ1-5, with a possible D match to TRBD1 (5 bases). The CDR3 loop spans 15 amino acids. V was shortened by 1 base and J by 6 bases, with 13 bases between the two germline ends. The V gene's germline CDR1 is LGHDT and CDR2 YNNKEL (reference sequence).

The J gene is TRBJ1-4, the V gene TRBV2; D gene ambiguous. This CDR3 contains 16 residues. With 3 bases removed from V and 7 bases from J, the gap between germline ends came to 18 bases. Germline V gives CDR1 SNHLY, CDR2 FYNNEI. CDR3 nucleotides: TGTGCCAGCAGTGAGGATACCAGCGGATGGAGTGAAAAACTGTTTTTT. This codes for CASSEDTSGWSEKLFF.

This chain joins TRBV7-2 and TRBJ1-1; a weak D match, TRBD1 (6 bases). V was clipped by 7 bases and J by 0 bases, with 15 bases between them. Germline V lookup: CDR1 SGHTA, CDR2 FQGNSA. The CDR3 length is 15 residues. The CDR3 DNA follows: TGTGCCAGCACCCATGCACAGGGATTGAACACTGAAGCTTTCTTT. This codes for CASTHAQGLNTEAFF. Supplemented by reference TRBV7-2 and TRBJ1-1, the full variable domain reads GAGVSQSPSNKVTEKGKDVELRCDPISGHTALYWYRQSLGQGLEFLIYFQGNSAPDKSGLPSDRFSAERTGGSVSTLTIQRTQQEDSAVYLCASTHAQGLNTEAFFGQGTRLTVV.

The CDR3 loop is CALKARDGGAIAGYTF. The DNA of the CDR3 is TGTGCCCTCAAAGCCAGGGACGGGGGGGCGATCGCTGGCTACACCTTC. J is TRBJ1-2 and V is TRBV30; possible D gene TRBD1, 6 bases. The germline V gene encodes CDR1 GTSNPN and CDR2 SVGIG (reference sequence). CDR3 length equals 16 residues. V lost 8 bases and J lost 7, with 29 bases in between.

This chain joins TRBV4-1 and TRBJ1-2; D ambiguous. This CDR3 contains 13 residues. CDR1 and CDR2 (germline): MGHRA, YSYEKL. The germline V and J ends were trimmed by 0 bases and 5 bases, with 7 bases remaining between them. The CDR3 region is CASSQDGSYGYTF. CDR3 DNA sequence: TGCGCCAGCAGCCAAGACGGGAGTTATGGCTACACCTTC.

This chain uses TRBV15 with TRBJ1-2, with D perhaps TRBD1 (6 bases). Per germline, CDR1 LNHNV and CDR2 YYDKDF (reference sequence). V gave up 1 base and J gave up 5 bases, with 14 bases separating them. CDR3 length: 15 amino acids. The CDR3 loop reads CATSRGEQGWYGYTF. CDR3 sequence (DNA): TGTGCCACCAGCAGAGGGGAACAGGGTTGGTATGGCTACACCTTC.

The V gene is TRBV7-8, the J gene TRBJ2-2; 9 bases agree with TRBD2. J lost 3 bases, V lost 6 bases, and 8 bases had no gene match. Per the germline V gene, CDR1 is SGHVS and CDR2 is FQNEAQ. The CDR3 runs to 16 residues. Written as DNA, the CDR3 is TGTGCCAGCAGAGTTGGCGGGGGGGCCGACACCGGGGAGCTGTTTTTT. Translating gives CASRVGGGADTGELFF.

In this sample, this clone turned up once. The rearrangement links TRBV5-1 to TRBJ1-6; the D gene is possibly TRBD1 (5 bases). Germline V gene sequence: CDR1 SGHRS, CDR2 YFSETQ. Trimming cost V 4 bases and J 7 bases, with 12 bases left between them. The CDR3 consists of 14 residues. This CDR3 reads CASSVQGGNSPLHF. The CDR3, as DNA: TGCGCCAGCAGCGTTCAGGGTGGGAATTCACCCCTCCACTTT.

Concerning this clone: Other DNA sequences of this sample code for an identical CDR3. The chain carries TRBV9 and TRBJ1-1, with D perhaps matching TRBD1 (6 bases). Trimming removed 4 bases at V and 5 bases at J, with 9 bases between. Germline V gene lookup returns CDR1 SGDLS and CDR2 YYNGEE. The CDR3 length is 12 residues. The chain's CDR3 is CASSPQGTEAFF. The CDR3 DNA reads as TGTGCCAGCAGCCCCCAGGGGACTGAAGCTTTCTTT.

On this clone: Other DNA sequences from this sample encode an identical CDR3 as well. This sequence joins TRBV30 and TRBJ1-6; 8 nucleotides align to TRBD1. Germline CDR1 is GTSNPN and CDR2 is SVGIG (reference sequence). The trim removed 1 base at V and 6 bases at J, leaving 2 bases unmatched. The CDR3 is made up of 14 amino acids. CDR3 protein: CAWSEGQGNSPLHF. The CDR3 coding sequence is TGTGCCTGGAGTGAAGGACAGGGTAATTCACCCCTCCACTTT.

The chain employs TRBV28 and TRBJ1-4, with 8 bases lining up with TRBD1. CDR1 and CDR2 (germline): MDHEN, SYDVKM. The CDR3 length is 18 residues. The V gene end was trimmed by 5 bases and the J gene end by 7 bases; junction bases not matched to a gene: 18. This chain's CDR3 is CASSPTGTGGSRGEKLFF. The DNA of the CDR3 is TGTGCCAGCAGTCCAACCGGGACAGGCGGCTCGAGGGGTGAAAAACTGTTTTTT.

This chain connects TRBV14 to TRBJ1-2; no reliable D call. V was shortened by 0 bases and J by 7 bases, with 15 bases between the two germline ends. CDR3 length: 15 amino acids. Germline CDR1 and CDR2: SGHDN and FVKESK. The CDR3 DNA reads TGTGCCAGCAGCCAAGAGCCCGGGAGTTGGCGTGGCTACACCTTC. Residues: CASSQEPGSWRGYTF.

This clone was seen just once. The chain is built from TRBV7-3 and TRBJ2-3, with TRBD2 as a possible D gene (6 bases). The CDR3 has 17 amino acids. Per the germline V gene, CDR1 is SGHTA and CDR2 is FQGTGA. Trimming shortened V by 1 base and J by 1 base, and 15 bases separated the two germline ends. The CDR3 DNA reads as TGTGCCAGCAGCTTAAGTATAGGCTCGGGGGGCACAGATACGCAGTATTTT. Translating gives CASSLSIGSGGTDTQYF.

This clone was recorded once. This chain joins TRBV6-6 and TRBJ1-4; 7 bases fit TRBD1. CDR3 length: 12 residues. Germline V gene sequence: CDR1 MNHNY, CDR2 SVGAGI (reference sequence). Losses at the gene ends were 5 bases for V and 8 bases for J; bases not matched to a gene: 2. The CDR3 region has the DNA TGTGCCAGCAGTCTACAGGGGGAAAAACTGTTTTTT. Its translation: CASSLQGEKLFF.

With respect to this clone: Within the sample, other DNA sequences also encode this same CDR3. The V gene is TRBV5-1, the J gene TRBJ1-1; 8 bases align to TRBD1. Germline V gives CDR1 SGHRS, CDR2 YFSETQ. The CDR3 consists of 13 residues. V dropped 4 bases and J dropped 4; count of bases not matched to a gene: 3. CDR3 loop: CASSTDRGTEAFF. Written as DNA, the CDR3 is TGCGCCAGCAGCACAGACAGGGGCACTGAAGCTTTCTTT.

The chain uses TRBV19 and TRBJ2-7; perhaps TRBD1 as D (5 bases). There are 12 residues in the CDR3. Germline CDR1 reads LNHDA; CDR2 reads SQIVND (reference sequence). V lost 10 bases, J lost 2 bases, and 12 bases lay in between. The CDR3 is CATTDTPYEQYF. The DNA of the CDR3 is TGTGCCACCACGGACACCCCCTACGAGCAGTACTTC.